The present entry profiles one T cell receptor (beta chain) with its context. This sample was included in a study of blood T cells in healthy people across ages. For the second PCR, which ran for about 7 to 11 cycles, a sample-barcoded 5' primer and a J-beta primer mix were used. TCRdb re-called the 5' RACE reads through MiXCR, storing one row per CDR3 protein. The table has about 780,000 distinct CDR3 sequences, about a quarter seen once. Germline V gives CDR1 MNHNS, CDR2 SASEGT. V shed 11 bases and J shed 1 base, with 11 bases lying between them. This CDR3 comprises 12 residues. The sample also formed part of further work on T cells of mothers and their children. That source notes: A few healthy Caucasian mothers and their six children were the donors. Per 15 ul, 1.5 ug of RNA was used, with all extracted RNA going into cDNA synthesis. Primer M1S, used in the second PCR, introduced sample barcodes and 2-4 random nucleotides. The overlap seen between related mothers and children slightly exceeded that of unrelated pairs, though not significantly.

Source material: blood. J is TRBJ2-5 and V is TRBV6-1, with D tentatively TRBD1 (6 bases). The receptor was derived from a boy aged 10-17 years in good health. The CDR3: CAGGQTQETQYF. The CDR3 bases are TGTGCCGGGGGCCAGACCCAAGAGACCCAGTACTTC.